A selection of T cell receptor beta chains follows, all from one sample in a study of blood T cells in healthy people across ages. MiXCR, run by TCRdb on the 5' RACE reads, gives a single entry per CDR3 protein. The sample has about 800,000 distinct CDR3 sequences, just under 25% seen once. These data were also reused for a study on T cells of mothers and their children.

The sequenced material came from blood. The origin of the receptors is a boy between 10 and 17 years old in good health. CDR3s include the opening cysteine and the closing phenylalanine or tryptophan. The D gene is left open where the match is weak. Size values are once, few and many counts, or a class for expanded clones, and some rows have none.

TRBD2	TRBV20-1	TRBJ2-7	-	CSASGWTSGSEQYF	TGCAGTGCTAGCGGTTGGACTAGCGGTAGCGAGCAGTACTTC
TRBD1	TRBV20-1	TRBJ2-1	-	CSAHGQGAYNEQFF	TGCAGTGCTCACGGACAGGGGGCGTATAATGAGCAGTTCTTC
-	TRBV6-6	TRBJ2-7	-	CASSYRGGSEQYF	TGTGCCAGCAGTTATAGGGGGGGCAGCGAGCAGTACTTC
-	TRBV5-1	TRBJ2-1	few	CTSSWKGGGYNEQFF	TGCACCAGCAGCTGGAAGGGGGGGGGATACAATGAGCAGTTCTTC
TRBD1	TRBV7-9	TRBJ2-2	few	CASSFRQGSHTGELFF	TGTGCCAGCAGCTTCCGACAGGGGTCGCACACCGGGGAGCTGTTTTTT
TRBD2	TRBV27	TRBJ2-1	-	CASSSGTSGAYNEQFF	TGTGCCAGCAGTTCCGGGACTAGCGGGGCCTACAATGAGCAGTTCTTC
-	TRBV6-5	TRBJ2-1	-	CASSGSAYNEQFF	TGTGCCAGCAGCGGGAGCGCCTACAATGAGCAGTTCTTC
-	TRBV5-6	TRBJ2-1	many	CASSLSGPYNEQFF	TGTGCCAGCAGCTTGAGCGGCCCCTACAATGAGCAGTTCTTC
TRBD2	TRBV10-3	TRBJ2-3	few	CAISSPGRGSTDTQYF	TGTGCCATCAGTTCCCCCGGGAGGGGGAGCACAGATACGCAGTATTTT
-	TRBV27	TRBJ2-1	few	CASRTGEVYNEQFF	TGTGCCAGCAGAACAGGGGAGGTCTACAATGAGCAGTTCTTC
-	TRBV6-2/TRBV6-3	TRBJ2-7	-	CASSYALLEGHSYEQYF	TGTGCCAGCAGTTACGCATTGCTTGAGGGCCACTCCTACGAGCAGTACTTC
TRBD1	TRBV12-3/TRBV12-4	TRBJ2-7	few	CASGPGQGFGEQYF	TGTGCCAGCGGTCCGGGACAGGGTTTTGGCGAGCAGTACTTC
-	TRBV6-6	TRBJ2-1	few	CASSIPGDNEQFF	TGTGCCAGCAGTATCCCCGGGGACAATGAGCAGTTCTTC
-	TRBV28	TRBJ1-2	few	CATRYDRHGYTF	TGTGCCACTCGCTACGATCGGCATGGCTACACCTTC
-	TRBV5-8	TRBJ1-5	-	CASSLERIGNQPQHF	TGTGCCAGCAGCTTGGAGCGAATCGGCAATCAGCCCCAGCATTTT
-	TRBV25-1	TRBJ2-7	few	CASSERDGRYEQYF	TGTGCCAGCAGTGAAAGGGACGGGCGATACGAGCAGTACTTC
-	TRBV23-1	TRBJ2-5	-	CASSQSTFRRETQYF	TGCGCCAGCAGTCAATCGACGTTTCGGAGGGAGACCCAGTACTTC
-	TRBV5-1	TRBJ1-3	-	CASSRVAGRPSGNTIYF	TGCGCCAGCAGCCGCGTGGCAGGCCGACCCTCTGGAAACACCATATATTTT
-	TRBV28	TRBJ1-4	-	CASSLPGGTNEKLFF	TGTGCCAGCAGTTTACCCGGGGGAACTAATGAAAAACTGTTTTTT
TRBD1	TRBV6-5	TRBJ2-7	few	CASSYSGTGLYEQYF	TGTGCCAGCAGTTACTCCGGGACAGGCCTCTACGAGCAGTACTTC
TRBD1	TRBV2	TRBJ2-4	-	CASSETTGGTFRNIQYF	TGTGCCAGCAGTGAGACGACAGGGGGTACTTTCAGGAACATTCAGTACTTC
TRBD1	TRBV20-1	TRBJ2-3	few	CSARIGTGRADTQYF	TGCAGTGCTAGAATCGGGACAGGGAGGGCAGATACGCAGTATTTT
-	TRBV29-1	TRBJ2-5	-	CSAGEPRDF	TGCAGCGCGGGGGAGCCTCGAGACTTC
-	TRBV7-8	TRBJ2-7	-	CASSLGSRSYEQYF	TGTGCCAGCAGCTTAGGATCCAGGTCCTACGAGCAGTACTTC
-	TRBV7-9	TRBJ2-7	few	CASGSPRDNSYEQYF	TGTGCCAGCGGCTCGCCTCGGGACAACTCCTACGAGCAGTACTTC
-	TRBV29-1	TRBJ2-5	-	CSVPTGQGTQETQYF	TGCAGCGTACCTACGGGGCAGGGAACCCAAGAGACCCAGTACTTC
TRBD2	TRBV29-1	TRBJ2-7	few	CSVRGTAYEQYF	TGCAGCGTGCGGGGGACCGCCTACGAGCAGTACTTC
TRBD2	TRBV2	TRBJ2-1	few	CASRGERERGNEQFF	TGTGCCAGCAGGGGGGAGCGGGAGAGGGGCAATGAGCAGTTCTTC
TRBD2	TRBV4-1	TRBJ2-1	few	CASSLGLAGVVNEQFF	TGCGCCAGCAGCCTGGGGCTAGCGGGAGTCGTGAATGAGCAGTTCTTC